These 3 T cell receptor beta chains were sequenced from one sample in a study of blood T cell repertoires in COVID-19. Sequenced by immunoSEQ multiplex PCR; TCRdb stores in-frame clones only, minus some. The sample yields approximately 110,000 clones, about 94% seen once. The sequenced sample consisted of peripheral blood. The receptors were sampled from a man aged 50-60 years with COVID-19, enrolled during active disease.

This chain connects TRBV4-3 to TRBJ2-3, with a possible D match to TRBD1 (6 bases). The CDR3 is 14 amino acids. CDR1 is LGHNA, CDR2 YSLEER, per germline. Deletions cut 8 bases from V and 1 base from J, with 13 bases between. CDR3 protein: CASRRDIGTDTQYF. In nucleotides, the CDR3 is TGCGCCAGCCGCCGGGACATTGGCACAGATACGCAGTATTTT.

The chain recombines TRBV5-1 with TRBJ1-3; TRBD1 aligns across 8 bases. V was clipped by 2 bases and J by 0 bases; unmatched bases: 1. The CDR3 length is 15 residues. Germline assignment: CDR1 SGHRS and CDR2 YFSETQ. Here the CDR3 reads CASSFGTGSGNTIYF. In DNA, the CDR3 is TGCGCCAGCAGCTTCGGGACAGGCTCTGGAAACACCATATATTTT.

The genes are TRBV28 and TRBJ1-5; 8 positions agree with TRBD1. This CDR3 region has 13 residues. The germline V gene has CDR1 MDHEN and CDR2 SYDVKM. The trim removed 8 bases at V and 6 bases at J, leaving 6 bases unmatched. Written as DNA, the CDR3 is TGTGCCAGCCAGGACAGGGCTAGTCAGCCCCAGCATTTT. Translated: CASQDRASQPQHF.